This TCR beta chain was captured in a study of cytomegalovirus exposure and HLA in healthy donors. Study-wide results and limits: The HLA-A and HLA-B alleles of most subjects were reportedly predicted accurately from TCR beta sequences. Certain sequence variants were highly shared and formed a cluster, and this cluster was likely a sequencing artifact. Association of a missense DCLRE1C variant with TCR beta V- and J-gene trimming was reported in a later analysis. Three chains tied to CMV proved CMV antigen-specific in vitro.

The CDR3 consists of 17 residues. V was cut by 0 bases and J by 1 base, with 10 bases left in between. Germline V gives CDR1 LGHNA, CDR2 YSLEER. The PCR contained 60 Vbeta and 13 Jbeta primers. Only in-frame clones appear in the TCRdb table, and some are missing; sequencing was by immunoSEQ multiplex PCR. The sample lists approximately 110,000 clones; around 80% were seen once. This clone has just a few counts. What it binds is unknown. This rearrangement joins TRBV4-3 to TRBJ2-6; a weak D match, TRBD2 (6 bases). This receptor was obtained from a man aged 50 or older in good health and CMV-seronegative. Sequenced input: PBMCs. CDR3 nucleotides: TGCGCCAGCAGCCAAGAGGGGCTAGCGTCTGGGGCCAACGTCCTGACTTTC. It encodes CASSQEGLASGANVLTF.